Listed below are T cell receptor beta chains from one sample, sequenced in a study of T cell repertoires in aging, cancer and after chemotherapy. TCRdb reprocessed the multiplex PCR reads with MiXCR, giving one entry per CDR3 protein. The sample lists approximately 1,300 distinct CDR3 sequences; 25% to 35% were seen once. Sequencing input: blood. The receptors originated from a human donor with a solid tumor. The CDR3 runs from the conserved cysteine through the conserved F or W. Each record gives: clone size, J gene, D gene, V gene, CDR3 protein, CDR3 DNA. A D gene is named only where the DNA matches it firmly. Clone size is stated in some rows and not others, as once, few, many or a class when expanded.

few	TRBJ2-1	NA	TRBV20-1	CSARGRLLALQNNEQFF	TGCAGTGCTAGAGGTAGGCTACTAGCCCTACAAAACAATGAGCAGTTCTTC
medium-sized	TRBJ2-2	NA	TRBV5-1	CASSLEGSGELFF	TGCGCCAGCAGCTTGGAGGGGTCCGGGGAGCTGTTTTTT
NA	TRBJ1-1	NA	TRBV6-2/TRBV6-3	CASSYTLRWNTEAFF	TGTGCCAGCAGTTACACCCTTAGATGGAACACTGAAGCTTTCTTT
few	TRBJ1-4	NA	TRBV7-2	CASSFRQTNEKLFF	TGTGCCAGCAGCTTCCGACAGACTAATGAAAAACTGTTTTTT
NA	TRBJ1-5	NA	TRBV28	CASSVPGGYSNQPQHF	TGTGCCAGCAGCGTCCCGGGGGGTTATAGCAATCAGCCCCAGCATTTT
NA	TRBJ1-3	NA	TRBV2	CASSLGMLGNTIYF	TGTGCCAGCAGTCTAGGTATGCTTGGAAACACCATATATTTT
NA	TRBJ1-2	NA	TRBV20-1	CSASSRGIKNGYTF	TGCAGTGCTAGTTCCAGGGGCATCAAGAATGGCTACACCTTC
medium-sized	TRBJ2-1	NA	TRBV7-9	CASSLVDTVEQFF	TGTGCCAGCAGCTTAGTAGACACCGTTGAGCAGTTCTTC
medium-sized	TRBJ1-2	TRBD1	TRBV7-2	CASRPGTVDGYTF	TGTGCCAGCAGGCCGGGGACAGTAGATGGCTACACCTTC
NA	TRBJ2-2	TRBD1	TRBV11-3	CASSSDRVTGELFF	TGTGCCAGCAGCTCGGACAGGGTTACCGGGGAGCTGTTTTTT
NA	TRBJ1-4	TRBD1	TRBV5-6	CASSSDRDRGEKLFF	TGTGCCAGCAGCTCCGACCGGGACAGGGGAGAAAAACTGTTTTTT
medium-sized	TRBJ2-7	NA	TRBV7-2	CASSPQGGSYEQYF	TGTGCCAGCAGCCCTCAGGGGGGCTCCTACGAGCAGTACTTC
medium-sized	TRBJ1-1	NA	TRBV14	CASSQKPQWIGTEAFF	TGTGCCAGCAGCCAAAAACCACAGTGGATTGGGACTGAAGCTTTCTTT
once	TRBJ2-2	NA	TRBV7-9	CASSLGLNTGELFF	TGTGCCAGCAGCTTAGGGTTGAACACCGGGGAGCTGTTTTTT
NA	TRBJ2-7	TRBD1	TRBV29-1	CSVGQGSYEQYF	TGCAGCGTCGGACAGGGCTCCTACGAGCAGTACTTC
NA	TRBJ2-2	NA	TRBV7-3	CASGGNTGELFF	TGTGCCAGCGGGGGGAACACCGGGGAGCTGTTTTTT
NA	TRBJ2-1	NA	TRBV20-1	CSAGDSSYNEQFF	TGCAGTGCTGGGGATAGCTCCTACAATGAGCAGTTCTTC
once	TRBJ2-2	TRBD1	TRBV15	CATSRGTGDTGELFF	TGTGCCACCAGCAGAGGGACAGGGGACACCGGGGAGCTGTTTTTT
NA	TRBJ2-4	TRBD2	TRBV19	CASCWAAARTSGGLAKNIQYF	TGTGCCAGCTGTTGGGCAGCCGCCCGTACTAGCGGGGGGTTAGCCAAAAACATTCAGTACTTC
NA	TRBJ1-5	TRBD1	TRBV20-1	CSAWLTGDQPQHF	TGCAGTGCTTGGTTGACAGGGGATCAGCCCCAGCATTTT
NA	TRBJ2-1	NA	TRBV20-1	CSARDRGQNEQFF	TGCAGTGCTAGAGATCGGGGTCAGAATGAGCAGTTCTTC
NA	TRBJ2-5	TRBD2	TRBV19	CASSIRGGGGSRTQYF	TGTGCCAGTAGTATCCGCGGGGGGGGGGGCTCCCGCACCCAGTACTTC
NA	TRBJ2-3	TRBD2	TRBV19	CASRKEPGLATDTQYF	TGTGCCAGTAGAAAGGAGCCGGGACTAGCCACAGATACGCAGTATTTT
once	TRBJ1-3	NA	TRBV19	CASSIGGADGNTIYF	TGTGCCAGTAGTATCGGGGGGGCAGATGGAAACACCATATATTTT
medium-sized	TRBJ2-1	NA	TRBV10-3	CAISDRISYNEQFF	TGTGCCATCAGCGACAGGATCTCCTACAATGAGCAGTTCTTC
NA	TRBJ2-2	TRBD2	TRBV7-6	CASSLGGLAGDRSNTGELFF	TGTGCCAGCAGCTTAGGTGGACTAGCGGGGGATCGCTCCAACACCGGGGAGCTGTTTTTT
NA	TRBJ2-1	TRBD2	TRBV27	CASSSTDGLAGGWEQFF	TGTGCCAGCAGTTCCACAGACGGACTAGCGGGGGGTTGGGAGCAGTTCTTC
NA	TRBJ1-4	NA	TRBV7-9	CAIPGGPNEKLFF	TGTGCCATCCCTGGGGGGCCCAATGAAAAACTGTTTTTT
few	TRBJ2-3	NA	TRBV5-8	CASSLDTSQDTQYF	TGTGCCAGCAGCTTGGATACTTCCCAGGATACGCAGTATTTT
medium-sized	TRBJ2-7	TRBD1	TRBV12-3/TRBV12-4	CASSLRDSGEQYF	TGTGCCAGCAGTTTAAGGGACAGCGGCGAGCAGTACTTC
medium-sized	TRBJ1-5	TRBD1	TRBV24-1	CATSDRGSNQPQHF	TGTGCCACCAGCGACAGGGGTTCAAATCAGCCCCAGCATTTT
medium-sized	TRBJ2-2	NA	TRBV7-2	CASSHSIGAGELFF	TGTGCCAGCAGCCACAGTATCGGGGCCGGGGAGCTGTTTTTT
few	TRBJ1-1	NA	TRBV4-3	CASSRGLSWTEAFF	TGCGCCAGCAGTCGCGGACTGTCGTGGACTGAAGCTTTCTTT
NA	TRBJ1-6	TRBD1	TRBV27	CASSLRVGTGFSPLHF	TGTGCCAGCAGTTTAAGGGTCGGGACAGGGTTTTCACCCCTCCACTTT
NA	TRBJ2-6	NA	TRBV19	CASSIDLSAGANVLTF	TGTGCCAGTAGTATAGACCTCTCAGCTGGGGCCAACGTCCTGACTTTC
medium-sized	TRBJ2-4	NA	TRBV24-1	CATSDPRRRDNIQYF	TGTGCCACCAGTGACCCCCGGAGAAGGGACAACATTCAGTACTTC
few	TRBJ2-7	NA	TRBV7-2	CASSLGLASYEQYF	TGTGCCAGCAGCTTAGGGCTAGCCTCCTACGAGCAGTACTTC
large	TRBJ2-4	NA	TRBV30	CAWTLGPGAKNIQYF	TGTGCCTGGACTCTCGGCCCCGGAGCCAAAAACATTCAGTACTTC
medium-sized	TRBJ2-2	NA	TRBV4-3	CASSQGVGAGTGELFF	TGCGCCAGCAGCCAAGGTGTGGGGGCGGGGACCGGGGAGCTGTTTTTT
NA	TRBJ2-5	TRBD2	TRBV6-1	CASSLAGGGQETQYF	TGTGCCAGCAGCCTAGCGGGGGGAGGGCAAGAGACCCAGTACTTC
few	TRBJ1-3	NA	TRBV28	CASSLDRTRGNTIYF	TGTGCCAGCAGTCTCGACAGGACAAGGGGAAACACCATATATTTT
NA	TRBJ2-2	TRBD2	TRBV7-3	CASSPLAGEAGELFF	TGTGCCAGCAGCCCGCTAGCGGGGGAGGCCGGGGAGCTGTTTTTT
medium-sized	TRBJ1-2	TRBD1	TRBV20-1	CSARDLVWPGGYYGYTF	TGCAGTGCTAGAGATCTGGTGTGGCCAGGGGGATACTATGGCTACACCTTC
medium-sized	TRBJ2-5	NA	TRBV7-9	CASSLIRDEETQYF	TGTGCCAGCAGCTTGATCCGGGACGAAGAGACCCAGTACTTC
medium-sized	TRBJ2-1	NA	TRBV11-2	CASSLLRGRTYNEQFF	TGTGCCAGCAGTCTTCTCAGGGGTCGCACCTACAATGAGCAGTTCTTC
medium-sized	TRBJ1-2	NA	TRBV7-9	CASSLAGGASTF	TGTGCCAGCAGCTTAGCGGGGGGGGCGTCCACCTTC